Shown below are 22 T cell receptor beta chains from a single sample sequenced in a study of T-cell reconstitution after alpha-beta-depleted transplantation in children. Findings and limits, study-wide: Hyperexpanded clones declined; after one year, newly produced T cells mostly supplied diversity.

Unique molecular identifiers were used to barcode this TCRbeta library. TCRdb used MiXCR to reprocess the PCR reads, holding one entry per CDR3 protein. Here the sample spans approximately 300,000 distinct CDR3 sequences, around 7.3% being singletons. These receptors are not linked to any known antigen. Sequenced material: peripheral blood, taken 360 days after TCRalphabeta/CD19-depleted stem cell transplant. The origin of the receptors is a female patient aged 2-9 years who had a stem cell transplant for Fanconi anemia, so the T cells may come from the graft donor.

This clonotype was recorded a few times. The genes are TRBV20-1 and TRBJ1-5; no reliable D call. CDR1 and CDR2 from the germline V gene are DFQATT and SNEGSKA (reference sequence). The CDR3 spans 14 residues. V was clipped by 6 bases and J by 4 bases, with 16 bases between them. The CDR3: CSATPRWANQPQHF. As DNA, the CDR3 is TGCAGTGCAACTCCCCGATGGGCTAATCAGCCCCAGCATTTT.

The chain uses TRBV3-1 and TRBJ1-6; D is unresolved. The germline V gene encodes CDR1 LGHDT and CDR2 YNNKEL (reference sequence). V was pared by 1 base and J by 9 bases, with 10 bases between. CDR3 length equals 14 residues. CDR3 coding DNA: TGTGCCAGCAGCCAAGGGCCGAGGTTTTCACCCCTCCACTTT. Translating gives CASSQGPRFSPLHF. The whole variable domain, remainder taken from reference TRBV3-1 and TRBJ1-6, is DTAVSQTPKYLVTQMGNDKSIKCEQNLGHDTMYWYKQDSKKFLKIMFSYNNKELIINETVPNRFSPKSPDKAHLNLHINSLELGDSAVYFCASSQGPRFSPLHFGNGTRLTVT.

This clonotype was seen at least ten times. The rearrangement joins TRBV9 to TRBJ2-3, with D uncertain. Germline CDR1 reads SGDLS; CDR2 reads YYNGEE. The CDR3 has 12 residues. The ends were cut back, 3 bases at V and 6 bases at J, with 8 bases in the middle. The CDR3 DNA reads TGTGCCAGCAGCGCCCTGGACGATACGCAGTATTTT. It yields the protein CASSALDDTQYF.

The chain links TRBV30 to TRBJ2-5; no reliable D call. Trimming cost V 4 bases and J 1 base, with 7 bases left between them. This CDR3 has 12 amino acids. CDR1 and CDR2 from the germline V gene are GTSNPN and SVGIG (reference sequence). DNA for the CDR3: TGTGCCTGGAAAGAGCCCCAAGAGACCCAGTACTTC. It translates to CAWKEPQETQYF.

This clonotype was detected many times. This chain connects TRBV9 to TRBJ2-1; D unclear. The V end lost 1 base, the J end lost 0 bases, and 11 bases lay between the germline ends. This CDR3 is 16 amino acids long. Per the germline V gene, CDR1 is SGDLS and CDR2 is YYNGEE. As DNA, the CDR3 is TGTGCCAGCAGCGTAAGGGCTCCCAGCTCCTACAATGAGCAGTTCTTC. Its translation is CASSVRAPSSYNEQFF.

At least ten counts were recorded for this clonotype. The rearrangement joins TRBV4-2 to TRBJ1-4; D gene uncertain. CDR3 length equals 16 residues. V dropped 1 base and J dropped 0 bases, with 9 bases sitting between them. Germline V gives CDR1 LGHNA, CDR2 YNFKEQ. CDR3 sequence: CASSQAQTATNEKLFF. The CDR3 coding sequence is TGTGCCAGCAGCCAAGCCCAGACTGCAACTAATGAAAAACTGTTTTTT.

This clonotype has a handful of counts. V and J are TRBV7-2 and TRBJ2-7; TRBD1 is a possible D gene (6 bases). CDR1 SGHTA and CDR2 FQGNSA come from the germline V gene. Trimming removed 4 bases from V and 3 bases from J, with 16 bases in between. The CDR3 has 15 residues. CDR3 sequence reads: CASSSRLGHLYEQYF. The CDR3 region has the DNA TGTGCCAGCAGCTCTCGACTGGGACACCTCTACGAGCAGTACTTC.

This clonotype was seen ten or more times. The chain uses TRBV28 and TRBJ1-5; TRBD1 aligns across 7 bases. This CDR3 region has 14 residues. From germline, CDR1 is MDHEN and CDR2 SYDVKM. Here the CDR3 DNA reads TGTGTTGCTTGGGGAGACAGGGAATATCAGCCCCAGCATTTT. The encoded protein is CVAWGDREYQPQHF. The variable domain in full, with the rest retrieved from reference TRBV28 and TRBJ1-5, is DVKVTQSSRYLVKRTGEKVFLECVQDMDHENMFWYRQDPGLGLRLIYFSYDVKMKEKGDIPEGYSVSREKKERFSLILESASTNQTSMYLCVAWGDREYQPQHFGDGTRLSIL.

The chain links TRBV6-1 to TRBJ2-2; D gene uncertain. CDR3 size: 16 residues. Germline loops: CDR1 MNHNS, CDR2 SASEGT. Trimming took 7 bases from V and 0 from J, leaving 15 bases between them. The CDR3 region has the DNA TGTGCCAGCAATCTATTTCGGCAAGCGAACACCGGGGAGCTGTTTTTT. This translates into CASNLFRQANTGELFF.

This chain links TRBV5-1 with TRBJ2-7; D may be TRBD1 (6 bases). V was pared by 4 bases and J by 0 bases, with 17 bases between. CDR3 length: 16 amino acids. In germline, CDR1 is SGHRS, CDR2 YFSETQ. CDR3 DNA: TGCGCCAGCAGCCCACCCGGGCAGGGGTCCTCCTACGAGCAGTACTTC. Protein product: CASSPPGQGSSYEQYF.

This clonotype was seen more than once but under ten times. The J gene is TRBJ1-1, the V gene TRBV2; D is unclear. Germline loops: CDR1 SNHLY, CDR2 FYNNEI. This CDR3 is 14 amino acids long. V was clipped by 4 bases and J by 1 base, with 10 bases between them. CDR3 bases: TGTGCCAGCAGTGTACTTCTGGAGAACACTGAAGCTTTCTTT. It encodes CASSVLLENTEAFF.

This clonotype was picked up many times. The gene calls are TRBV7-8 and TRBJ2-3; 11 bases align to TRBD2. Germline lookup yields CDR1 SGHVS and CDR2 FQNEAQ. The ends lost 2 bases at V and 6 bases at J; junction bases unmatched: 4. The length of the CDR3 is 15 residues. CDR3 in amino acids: CASSLMGLADDTQYF. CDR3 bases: TGTGCCAGCAGCTTAATGGGACTAGCGGACGATACGCAGTATTTT.

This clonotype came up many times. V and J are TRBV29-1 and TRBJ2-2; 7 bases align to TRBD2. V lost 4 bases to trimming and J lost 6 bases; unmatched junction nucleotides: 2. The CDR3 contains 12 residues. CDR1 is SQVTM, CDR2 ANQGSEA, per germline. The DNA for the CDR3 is TGCAGCGTTGCGGCGGGGGCCGGGGAGCTGTTTTTT. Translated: CSVAAGAGELFF.

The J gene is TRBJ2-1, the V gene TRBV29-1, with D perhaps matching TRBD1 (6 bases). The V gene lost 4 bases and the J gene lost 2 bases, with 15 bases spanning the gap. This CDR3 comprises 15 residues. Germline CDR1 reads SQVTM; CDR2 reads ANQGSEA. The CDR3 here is CSVVRGGNAYNEQFF. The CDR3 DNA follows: TGCAGCGTTGTTAGAGGGGGAAACGCCTACAATGAGCAGTTCTTC.

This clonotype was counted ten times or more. In nucleotides, the CDR3 is TGCGCCAGCAGCGGGGACATGATGAACACTGAAGCTTTCTTT. The encoded protein is CASSGDMMNTEAFF. The genes are TRBV5-1 and TRBJ1-1, with D tentatively TRBD1 (6 bases). This CDR3 has 14 amino acids. In germline, CDR1 is SGHRS, CDR2 YFSETQ. V lost 4 bases to trimming and J lost 0 bases, with 10 bases between them.

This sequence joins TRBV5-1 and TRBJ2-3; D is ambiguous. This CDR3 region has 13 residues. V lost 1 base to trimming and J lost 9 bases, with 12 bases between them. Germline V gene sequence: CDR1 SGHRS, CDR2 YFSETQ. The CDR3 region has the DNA TGCGCCAGCAGCTTGACCTCTAGAGAGACGCAGTATTTT. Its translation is CASSLTSRETQYF.

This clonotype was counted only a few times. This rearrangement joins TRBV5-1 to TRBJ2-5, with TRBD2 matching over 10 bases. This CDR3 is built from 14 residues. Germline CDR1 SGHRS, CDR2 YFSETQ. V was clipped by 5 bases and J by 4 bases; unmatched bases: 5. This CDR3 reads CASRYSGGPETQYF. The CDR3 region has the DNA TGCGCCAGCAGGTATAGCGGGGGGCCAGAGACCCAGTACTTC.

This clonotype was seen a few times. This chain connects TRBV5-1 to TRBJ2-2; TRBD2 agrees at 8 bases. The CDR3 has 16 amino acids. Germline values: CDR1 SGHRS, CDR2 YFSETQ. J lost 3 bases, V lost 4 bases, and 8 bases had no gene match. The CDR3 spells CASSPAGGAYTGELFF. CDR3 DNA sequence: TGCGCCAGCAGCCCGGCCGGGGGGGCTTACACCGGGGAGCTGTTTTTT. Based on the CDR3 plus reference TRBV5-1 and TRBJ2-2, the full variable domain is KAGVTQTPRYLIKTRGQQVTLSCSPISGHRSVSWYQQTPGQGLQFLFEYFSETQRNKGNFPGRFSGRQFSNSRSEMNVSTLELGDSALYLCASSPAGGAYTGELFFGEGSRLTVL.

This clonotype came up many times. The CDR3 DNA is TGTGCCAGCAGCTTATCCGGGGGCCATACGCAGTATTTT. This sequence encodes CASSLSGGHTQYF. This chain connects TRBV11-1 to TRBJ2-3, with D perhaps being TRBD1 or TRBD2 (6 bases each). Trimming removed 2 bases at V and 7 bases at J, with 10 bases between. The CDR3 is 13 amino acids. The germline gives CDR1 SGHAT, CDR2 FQDESV (reference sequence).

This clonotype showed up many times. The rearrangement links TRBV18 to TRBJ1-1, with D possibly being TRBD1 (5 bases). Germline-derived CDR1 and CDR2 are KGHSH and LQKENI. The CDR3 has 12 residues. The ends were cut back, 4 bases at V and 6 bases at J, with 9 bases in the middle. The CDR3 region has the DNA TGTGCCAGCTCACGGGACGGACCTGAAGCTTTCTTT. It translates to CASSRDGPEAFF.

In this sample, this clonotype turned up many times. The CDR3 here is CASSIGKGASTEAFF. CDR3 bases: TGCGCCAGCAGCATAGGTAAGGGGGCAAGTACTGAAGCTTTCTTT. This chain joins TRBV5-1 and TRBJ1-1; 7 nucleotides agree with TRBD1. Germline CDR1 reads SGHRS; CDR2 reads YFSETQ. CDR3 length equals 15 residues. J was trimmed by 5 bases and V by 4 bases; bases with no gene match: 11. The full variable domain, completed using reference TRBV5-1 and TRBJ1-1, is KAGVTQTPRYLIKTRGQQVTLSCSPISGHRSVSWYQQTPGQGLQFLFEYFSETQRNKGNFPGRFSGRQFSNSRSEMNVSTLELGDSALYLCASSIGKGASTEAFFGQGTRLTVV.

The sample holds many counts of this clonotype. CDR3 coding DNA: TGTGCCAGCAGTTTACTGGGCAGGGGACATCCTAACTATGGCTACACCTTC. This gives the protein CASSLLGRGHPNYGYTF. V and J are TRBV28 and TRBJ1-2, with a tentative D call TRBD1 (6 bases). Germline assignment: CDR1 MDHEN and CDR2 SYDVKM. Trimming removed 2 bases at V and 0 bases at J, with 16 bases between. The CDR3 loop spans 17 amino acids.